Only a few counts were recorded for the clone carrying this T cell receptor (beta chain). Its antigen is not identified. The sample originates from a study of T cell repertoires in cytomegalovirus infection. Overall study: In public TCR beta signatures, there were indications of both CMV infection and matching HLA type.

Germline loops: CDR1 SEHNR, CDR2 FQNEAQ (reference sequence). The CDR3 is made up of 15 amino acids. Trimming took off 1 base at V and 6 bases at J, with 14 bases between the two ends. Notes on the study in general: Of the TCR beta families, the public ones yielded a cumulative frequency that identified carriers of CMV plus the relevant HLA.

MiXCR was run by TCRdb on the reads, yielding one entry per CDR3 protein. The repertoire holds some 300,000 distinct CDR3 sequences, with 17% as singletons. This chain links TRBV7-9 with TRBJ2-3, with D possibly TRBD1 on 6 matching bases. The clonotype comes from a human donor in good health (CMV status not recorded). Some clones in this sample may be carry-over from other donors' samples. Sample: PBMCs. The CDR3 sequence is CASSLVFRGWDTQYF. CDR3 DNA sequence: TGTGCCAGCAGCTTAGTATTCAGGGGATGGGATACGCAGTATTTT.